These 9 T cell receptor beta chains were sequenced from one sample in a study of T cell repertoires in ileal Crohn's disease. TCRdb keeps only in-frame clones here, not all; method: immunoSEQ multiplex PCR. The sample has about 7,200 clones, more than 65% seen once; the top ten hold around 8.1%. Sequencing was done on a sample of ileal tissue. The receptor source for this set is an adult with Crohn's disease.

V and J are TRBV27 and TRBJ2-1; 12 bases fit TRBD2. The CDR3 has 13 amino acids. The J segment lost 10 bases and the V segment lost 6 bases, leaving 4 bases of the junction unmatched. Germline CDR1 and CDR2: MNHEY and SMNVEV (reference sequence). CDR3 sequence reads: CASRGLAGWEQFF. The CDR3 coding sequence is TGTGCCAGCAGGGGACTAGCGGGCTGGGAGCAGTTCTTC.

This CDR3 is CASSETGQGSSEKLFF. CDR3 bases: TGTGCCAGCAGTGAAACAGGACAGGGGAGTAGTGAAAAACTGTTTTTT. V gene TRBV25-1 combines with J gene TRBJ1-4, with TRBD1 identical over 9 bases. The CDR3 covers 16 residues. CDR1 and CDR2 (germline): MGHDK, SYGVNS. V lost 2 bases to trimming and J lost 7 bases; unmatched junction nucleotides: 8.

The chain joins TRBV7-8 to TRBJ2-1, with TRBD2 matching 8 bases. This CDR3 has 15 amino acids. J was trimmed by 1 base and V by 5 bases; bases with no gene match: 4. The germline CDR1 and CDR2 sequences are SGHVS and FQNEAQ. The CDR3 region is CASSHGGGSYNEQFF. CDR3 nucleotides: TGTGCCAGCAGCCACGGCGGGGGGTCCTACAATGAGCAGTTCTTC.

Written as DNA, the CDR3 is TGTGCCAGCAGTTCTAACGGGGCAGGGGGCCCCTACGAGCAGTACTTC. Amino acids: CASSSNGAGGPYEQYF. The chain couples TRBV6-5 to TRBJ2-7; 8 bases are a match to TRBD1. The CDR3 covers 16 residues. Germline values: CDR1 MNHEY, CDR2 SVGAGI. The J segment lost 2 bases and the V segment lost 4 bases, leaving 10 bases of the junction unmatched.

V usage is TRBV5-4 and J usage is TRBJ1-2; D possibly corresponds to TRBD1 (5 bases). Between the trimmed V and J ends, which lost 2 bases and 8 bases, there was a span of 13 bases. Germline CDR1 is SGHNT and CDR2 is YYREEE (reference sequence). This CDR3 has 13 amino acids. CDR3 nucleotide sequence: TGTGCCAGCAGCTTAAGGCAGGGTGGCGGCTACACCTTC. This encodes CASSLRQGGGYTF.

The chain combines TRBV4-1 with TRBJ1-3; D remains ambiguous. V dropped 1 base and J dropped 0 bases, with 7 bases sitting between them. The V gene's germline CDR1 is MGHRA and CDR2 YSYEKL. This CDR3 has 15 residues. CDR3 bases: TGCGCCAGCAGCCAAGTGGTGAGCTCTGGAAACACCATATATTTT. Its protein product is CASSQVVSSGNTIYF.

CDR3: CASSPTRDRANTGELFF. The CDR3, as DNA: TGTGCCAGCAGCCCTACTCGGGACAGGGCGAACACCGGGGAGCTGTTTTTT. This chain uses TRBV7-3 with TRBJ2-2; 9 bases are shared with TRBD1. Per germline, CDR1 SGHTA and CDR2 FQGTGA. With V trimmed by 5 bases and J by 0 bases, 7 bases remained unmatched. The CDR3 loop spans 17 amino acids.

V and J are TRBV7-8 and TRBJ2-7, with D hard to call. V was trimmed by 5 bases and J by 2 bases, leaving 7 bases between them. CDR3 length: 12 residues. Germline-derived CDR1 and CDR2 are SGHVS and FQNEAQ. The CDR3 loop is CASSLATYEQYF. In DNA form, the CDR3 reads TGTGCCAGCAGCCTCGCTACCTACGAGCAGTACTTC. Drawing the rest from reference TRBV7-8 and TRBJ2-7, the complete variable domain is GAGVSQSPRYKVAKRGQDVALRCDPISGHVSLFWYQQALGQGPEFLTYFQNEAQLDKSGLPSDRFFAERPEGSVSTLKIQRTQQEDSAVYLCASSLATYEQYFGPGTRLTVT.

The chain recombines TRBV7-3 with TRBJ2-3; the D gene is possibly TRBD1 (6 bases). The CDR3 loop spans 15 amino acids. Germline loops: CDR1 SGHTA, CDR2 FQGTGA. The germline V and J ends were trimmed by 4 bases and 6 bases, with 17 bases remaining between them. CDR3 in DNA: TGTGCCAGCAGCTCCGGGGCAGGGGATAGGGATACGCAGTATTTT. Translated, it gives CASSSGAGDRDTQYF.